The T cell receptor beta chain under discussion was sequenced for a study of cytomegalovirus exposure and HLA in healthy donors. The primer mix had 60 Vbeta and 13 Jbeta primers. Clones were sequenced by immunoSEQ multiplex PCR, and TCRdb holds only the in-frame ones, with some missing. The sample has about 77,000 clones; 60% to 85% are singletons. CDR3 length: 17 residues. Germline V gives CDR1 MDHEN, CDR2 SYDVKM. V was pared by 6 bases and J by 4 bases, with 19 bases between. V and J are TRBV28 and TRBJ2-6, with a tentative D call TRBD1 (6 bases). This TCR derives from a man in his forties in good health and CMV-seronegative. The sequenced sample consisted of PBMCs. The CDR3 DNA reads TGTGCCAGCAGCTCCGGGACATCCAGCCTGGGGGCCAACGTCCTGACTTTC. Translating gives CASSSGTSSLGANVLTF.